This TCR beta chain was retrieved from a study of cytomegalovirus exposure and HLA in healthy donors. Study observations and caveats: There were 150 to 200 TCR beta chains listed as cytomegalovirus-associated.

Remarks on this clone: What it binds is unknown.

With 5 bases removed from V and 5 bases from J, the gap between germline ends came to 7 bases. Germline V lookup: CDR1 MNHEY, CDR2 SMNVEV (reference sequence). The CDR3 length is 13 residues. Both 60 Vbeta primers and 13 Jbeta primers went into the PCR. TCRdb keeps only in-frame clones here, not all; method: immunoSEQ multiplex PCR. This sample's table reports some 140,000 clones. This receptor was identified in a woman aged 55 to 70 in good health and CMV-seronegative. The sequenced sample was PBMCs. The chain joins TRBV27 to TRBJ1-6; D is unclear. CDR3 nucleotide sequence: TGTGCCAGCAGTCCCCTCCATAATTCACCCCTCCACTTT. Amino acids: CASSPLHNSPLHF.